These T cell receptor beta chains were read from a single sample in a study of blood T cell repertoires in COVID-19. Using immunoSEQ multiplex PCR, the repertoire was profiled, and TCRdb retains in-frame clones only, with some absent. This table holds 250,000 or so clones, roughly 88% found once. The specimen was PBMCs or T cells enriched from blood (not recorded which). These receptors were obtained from a woman in her fifties or sixties who had recovered from COVID-19. Both conserved end residues are part of each CDR3.

CDR3 protein	V gene	J gene
CSASRGGGYSNQPQHF	TRBV20-1	TRBJ1-5
CATSERGLRTEAFF	TRBV24-1	TRBJ1-1
CATPNSGDPRMGDTQYF	TRBV23-1	TRBJ2-3
CATSGGEGEKLFF	TRBV27	TRBJ1-4
CASSPGGLSSGEQYF	TRBV5-1	TRBJ2-7
CASSLDQLAGDRKEQYF	TRBV5-1	TRBJ2-7
CASSHGKSNEKLFF	TRBV11-3	TRBJ1-4
CASSPDRVTGNTIYF	TRBV18	TRBJ1-3
CATSSGKRDTQYF	TRBV6-5	TRBJ2-3
CAISVQETGTEAFF	TRBV10-3	TRBJ1-1
CASSLGQHNQPQHF	TRBV28	TRBJ1-5
CASSPRTSGTPNEQFF	TRBV13	TRBJ2-1
CASSSLGLAEETQYF	TRBV27	TRBJ2-5
CASSAGTSGFQETQYF	TRBV25-1	TRBJ2-5
CSIWTGGQSGYTF	TRBV29-1	TRBJ1-2
CASSTPGTGLRGNTIYF	TRBV7-8	TRBJ1-3
CASSVGLAGGSEQFF	TRBV7-9	TRBJ2-1
CASSPRTGSNQPQHF	TRBV21-1	TRBJ1-5
CASSQAVLAGYQETQYF	TRBV3-1/TRBV3-2	TRBJ2-5
CATTQVGYGYTF	TRBV12-3/TRBV12-4	TRBJ1-2
CASSVPGTSGSETQYF	TRBV5-4	TRBJ2-5
CASSPAYWTGRLDSPLHF	TRBV5-5	TRBJ1-6
CASSRSSGYEQYF	TRBV28	TRBJ2-7
CASSPRMDTEAFF	TRBV14	TRBJ1-1
CARTRNSYEQYF	TRBV12-3/TRBV12-4	TRBJ2-7
CASSPTGQGSRTEAFF	TRBV6-2/TRBV6-3	TRBJ1-1
CASRASANNEQFF	TRBV5-1	TRBJ2-1
CASSIGQGVYGYTF	TRBV5-8	TRBJ1-2
CASSVGAGTENTEAFF	TRBV9	TRBJ1-1
CASSRGQERLAGGPSEQFF	TRBV5-1	TRBJ2-1
CASSASGAPVDEQYF	TRBV9	TRBJ2-7
CASSLRLADYEQYF	TRBV28	TRBJ2-7
CASTGGSRISGNTIYF	TRBV28	TRBJ1-3
CASRTGSEQPQHF	TRBV28	TRBJ1-5
CASSLLSPSGGSNQPQHF	TRBV7-9	TRBJ1-5
CASSSLLRPQETQYF	TRBV6-2/TRBV6-3	TRBJ2-5